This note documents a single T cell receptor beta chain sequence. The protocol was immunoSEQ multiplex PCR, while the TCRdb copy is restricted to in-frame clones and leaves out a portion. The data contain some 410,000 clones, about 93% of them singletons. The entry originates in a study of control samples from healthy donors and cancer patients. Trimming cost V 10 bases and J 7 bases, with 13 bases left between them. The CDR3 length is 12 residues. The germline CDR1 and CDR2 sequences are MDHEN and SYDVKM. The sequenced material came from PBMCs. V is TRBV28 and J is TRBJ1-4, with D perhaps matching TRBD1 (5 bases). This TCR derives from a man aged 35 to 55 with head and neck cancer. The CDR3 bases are TGTGCCATCCGGGGGAGGGGTGAAAAACTGTTTTTT. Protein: CAIRGRGEKLFF.